This T cell receptor (beta chain) comes out of a study of early T cells in non-severe SARS-CoV-2 infection. Study in general: With bulk RNA from unsorted whole blood as input, sequencing yielded unpaired chains.

Overall study findings and caveats: Matching against VDJdb likely underestimated virus-specific expansions, favoring anti-spike CD8.

As regards this clonotype: Its antigen is still unknown.

In the library, individual cDNA molecules carried attached unique molecular identifiers. Each CDR3 protein gets one entry after TCRdb re-called the 5' RACE reads with MiXCR. The repertoire consists of some 97,000 distinct CDR3 sequences, with roughly 11% occurring once and the leading ten covering roughly 5%. This TCR derives from an adult who was a healthcare worker with PCR-confirmed SARS-CoV-2 infection or an uninfected control (not recorded which). The sample consisted of whole blood, taken at baseline.

The CDR3 DNA reads as TGCAGCGTTGAAGATGGGGTAGCGGTTTCTGATGAGCAGTTCTTC. Translating it yields CSVEDGVAVSDEQFF. J is TRBJ2-1 and V is TRBV29-1; D perhaps matches TRBD2 (6 bases). The CDR3 consists of 15 residues. The germline CDR1 and CDR2 sequences are SQVTM and ANQGSEA. V was clipped by 0 bases and J by 8 bases, with 17 bases between them.